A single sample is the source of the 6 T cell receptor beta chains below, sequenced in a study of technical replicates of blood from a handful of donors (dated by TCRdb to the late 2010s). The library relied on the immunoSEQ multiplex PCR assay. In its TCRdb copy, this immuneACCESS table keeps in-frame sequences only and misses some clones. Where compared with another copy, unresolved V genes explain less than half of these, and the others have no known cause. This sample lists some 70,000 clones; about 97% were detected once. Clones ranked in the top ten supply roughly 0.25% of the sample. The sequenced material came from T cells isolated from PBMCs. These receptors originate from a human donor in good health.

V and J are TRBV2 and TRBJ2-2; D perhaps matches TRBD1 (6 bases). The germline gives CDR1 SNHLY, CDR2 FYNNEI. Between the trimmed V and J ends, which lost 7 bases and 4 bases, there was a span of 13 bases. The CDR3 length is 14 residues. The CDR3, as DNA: TGTGCCAGCAAACAGGGCCCATCCACCGGGGAGCTGTTTTTT. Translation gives CASKQGPSTGELFF.

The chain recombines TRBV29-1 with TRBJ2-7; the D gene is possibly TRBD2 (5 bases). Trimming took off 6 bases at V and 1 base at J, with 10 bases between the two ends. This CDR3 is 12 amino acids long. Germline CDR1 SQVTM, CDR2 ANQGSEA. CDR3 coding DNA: TGCAGCGTGGTCGGGATTTCCTACGAGCAGTACTTC. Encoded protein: CSVVGISYEQYF.

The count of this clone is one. The CDR3 is CASRRTIWGDEQYF. The CDR3 coding sequence is TGTGCCAGCAGAAGAACGATTTGGGGGGACGAGCAGTACTTC. This chain links TRBV2 with TRBJ2-7; a weak D match, TRBD2 (6 bases). This CDR3 is built from 14 residues. V dropped 6 bases and J dropped 5 bases, with 17 bases sitting between them. Germline V gene sequence: CDR1 SNHLY, CDR2 FYNNEI.

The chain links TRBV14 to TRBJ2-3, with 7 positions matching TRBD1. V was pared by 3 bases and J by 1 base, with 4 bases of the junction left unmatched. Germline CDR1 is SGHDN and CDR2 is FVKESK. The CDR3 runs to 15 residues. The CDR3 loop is CASSQTGLGTDTQYF. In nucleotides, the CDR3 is TGTGCCAGCAGCCAGACAGGGCTAGGCACAGATACGCAGTATTTT.

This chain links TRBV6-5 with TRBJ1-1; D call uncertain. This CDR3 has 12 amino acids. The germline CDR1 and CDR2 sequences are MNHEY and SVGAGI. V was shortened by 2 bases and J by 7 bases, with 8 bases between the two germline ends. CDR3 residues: CASSYPGIEAFF. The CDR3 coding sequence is TGTGCCAGCAGTTACCCCGGTATTGAAGCTTTCTTT.

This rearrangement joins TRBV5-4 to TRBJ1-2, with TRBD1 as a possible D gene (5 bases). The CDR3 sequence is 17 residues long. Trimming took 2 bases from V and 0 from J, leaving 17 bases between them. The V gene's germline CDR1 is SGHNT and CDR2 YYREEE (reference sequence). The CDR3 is CASSLNPTGIANYGYTF. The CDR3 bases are TGTGCCAGCAGCTTAAACCCAACAGGTATAGCTAACTATGGCTACACCTTC.